The 13 T cell receptor beta chains listed next were all sequenced from one sample in a study of blood T cell repertoires in COVID-19. Repertoires were generated with immunoSEQ multiplex PCR, while TCRdb's copy carries only in-frame clones and drops some. The profile shows 300,000 to 400,000 clones, roughly 89% of them singletons. The specimen was peripheral blood. Receptors originate from a man aged 25-45 years with COVID-19, enrolled during active disease.

The genes are TRBV18 and TRBJ1-1; 7 bases fit TRBD1. Germline V gene lookup returns CDR1 KGHSH and CDR2 LQKENI. The J segment lost 0 bases and the V segment lost 6 bases, leaving 13 bases of the junction unmatched. This CDR3 spans 17 amino acids. Here the CDR3 reads CASSTGQVTTLNTEAFF. CDR3 nucleotides: TGTGCCAGCTCTACCGGACAGGTCACTACCCTGAACACTGAAGCTTTCTTT.

This chain connects TRBV4-1 to TRBJ1-2; possibly TRBD1 for D (6 bases). This CDR3 spans 15 amino acids. The V gene lost 1 base and the J gene lost 3 bases, with 12 bases spanning the gap. The germline V gene encodes CDR1 MGHRA and CDR2 YSYEKL. CDR3 nucleotides: TGCGCCAGCAGCCAAGGATGGGGGGGCGACTATGGCTACACCTTC. This sequence encodes CASSQGWGGDYGYTF.

The V call is TRBV19, the J call TRBJ1-1; a possible D gene is TRBD1 (5 bases). The length of the CDR3 is 15 residues. Germline assignment: CDR1 LNHDA and CDR2 SQIVND (reference sequence). V was cut by 3 bases and J by 0 bases, with 11 bases left in between. The CDR3 is CASSIQGPMNTEAFF. In DNA form, the CDR3 reads TGTGCCAGTAGTATTCAGGGCCCCATGAACACTGAAGCTTTCTTT.

The chain combines TRBV7-9 with TRBJ2-5, with 12 bases fitting TRBD2. Trimming cost V 11 bases and J 5 bases; bases outside gene matches: 9. Germline CDR1 and CDR2: SEHNR and FQNEAQ (reference sequence). The length of the CDR3 is 14 residues. The CDR3: CAGLSSGGAETQYF. Here the CDR3 DNA reads TGTGCCGGACTCTCTAGCGGGGGGGCGGAGACCCAGTACTTC.

This clone was seen a handful of times. The sample contains more than one DNA sequence encoding this CDR3. CDR3 nucleotide sequence: TGTGCCAGCAGTGAATGGCGGGTTTCTGGAAACACCATATATTTT. Residues: CASSEWRVSGNTIYF. The chain links TRBV6-1 to TRBJ1-3; D gene uncertain. V was cut by 2 bases and J by 1 base, with 9 bases left in between. The CDR3 has 15 residues. The germline gives CDR1 MNHNS, CDR2 SASEGT.

The chain has TRBV29-1 and TRBJ2-5; 7 bases match TRBD1. Per the germline V gene, CDR1 is SQVTM and CDR2 is ANQGSEA. The CDR3 has 14 residues. J gave up 1 base and V 6 bases, and 8 bases lay outside the gene matches. As DNA, the CDR3 is TGCAGCGTCCCGGACAGGTCACGCCAAGAGACCCAGTACTTC. Translating gives CSVPDRSRQETQYF.

This clone was recorded once. The genes are TRBV15 and TRBJ2-7; no clear D. The CDR3 is 15 amino acids. Trimming pared 1 base from V and 2 bases from J, leaving 12 bases between. Germline V gives CDR1 LNHNV, CDR2 YYDKDF (reference sequence). This chain's CDR3 is CATSRVVNLAYEQYF. CDR3 coding DNA: TGTGCCACCAGCAGAGTAGTGAATCTAGCCTACGAGCAGTACTTC.

This clone was detected only once. The chain carries TRBV11-2 and TRBJ2-1, with TRBD1 matching over 10 bases. J lost 0 bases, V lost 3 bases, and 11 bases had no gene match. Germline values: CDR1 SGHAT, CDR2 FQNNGV. The CDR3 has 19 amino acids. The CDR3 sequence is CASSLRDRGLLSSYNEQFF. CDR3 nucleotide sequence: TGTGCCAGCAGCTTGAGGGACAGGGGCCTTCTGAGCTCCTACAATGAGCAGTTCTTC. Based on the CDR3 plus reference TRBV11-2 and TRBJ2-1, the full variable domain is EAGVAQSPRYKIIEKRQSVAFWCNPISGHATLYWYQQILGQGPKLLIQFQNNGVVDDSQLPKDRFSAERLKGVDSTLKIQPAKLEDSAVYLCASSLRDRGLLSSYNEQFFGPGTRLTVL.

In its sample, this clone was seen a few times. The chain carries TRBV29-1 and TRBJ2-1; TRBD1 agrees at 10 bases. V lost 8 bases, J lost 13 bases, and 5 bases stayed unmatched. CDR1 and CDR2 from the germline V gene are SQVTM and ANQGSEA. CDR3 length equals 10 residues. The CDR3 protein is CSTDRGKQFF. The CDR3 DNA reads as TGCAGCACGGACAGGGGGAAACAGTTCTTC.

The CDR3 nucleotides are TGTGCCAGCAGCTTAGCGGGGGCTCGTCCCGACAATGAGCAGTTCTTC. This codes for CASSLAGARPDNEQFF. The chain links TRBV7-2 to TRBJ2-1, with D possibly being TRBD1 (6 bases). V was pared by 0 bases and J by 5 bases, with 14 bases between. The length of the CDR3 is 16 residues. CDR1 and CDR2 from the germline V gene are SGHTA and FQGNSA.

V usage is TRBV29-1 and J usage is TRBJ2-1, with 11 bases aligning to TRBD2. Germline V CDR1 and CDR2: SQVTM, ANQGSEA. The CDR3 length is 14 residues. V dropped 5 bases and J dropped 8; count of bases not matched to a gene: 8. CDR3 sequence (DNA): TGCAGCGTTAGAACTAGCGGGAGTGTCCATGAGCAGTTCTTC. Protein: CSVRTSGSVHEQFF.

The chain is built from TRBV27 and TRBJ2-3; TRBD1 is a possible D gene (6 bases). Germline V lookup: CDR1 MNHEY, CDR2 SMNVEV (reference sequence). The CDR3 spans 15 residues. The germline V and J ends were trimmed by 6 bases and 4 bases, with 17 bases remaining between them. In nucleotides, the CDR3 is TGTGCCAGCAGCTCAACAGGGAGTGGTCCAGATACGCAGTATTTT. Amino acids: CASSSTGSGPDTQYF.

This clone was counted a single time. The rearrangement joins TRBV3-1 (or the pseudogene TRBV3-2) to TRBJ1-4, with TRBD1 identical over 10 bases. The CDR3 sequence is 15 residues long. CDR1 and CDR2 from the germline V gene are LGHDT and YNNKEL (reference sequence). V trimming: 1 base; J trimming: 7 bases; junction bases outside the gene matches: 3. CDR3 DNA sequence: TGTGCCAGCAGCCAAGGACAGGGGGCCGTTGAAAAACTGTTTTTT. Its translation is CASSQGQGAVEKLFF.